This entry lists 13 T cell receptor beta chains sequenced from one sample in a study of blood T cell repertoires in COVID-19. Sequencing was performed with immunoSEQ multiplex PCR; in TCRdb, only in-frame clones are kept and a portion is missing. Counted here are some 400,000 clones, over 75% occurring once; the ten biggest clones make up roughly 1.4%. The sequenced sample was PBMCs or T cells enriched from blood (not recorded which). Receptors were obtained from a man aged 30-40 years who had recovered from COVID-19.

The chain employs TRBV6-1 and TRBJ2-1, with 7 positions matching TRBD1. The CDR3 loop spans 14 amino acids. In germline, CDR1 is MNHNS, CDR2 SASEGT. V was clipped by 2 bases and J by 10 bases; unmatched bases: 8. CDR3 sequence reads: CASSERTGQTEQFF. In DNA form, the CDR3 reads TGTGCCAGCAGTGAACGGACAGGCCAGACGGAGCAGTTCTTC.

The CDR3, as DNA: TGTGCCAGCTCACCAGGAATAGCGGGGGGTATGGCAGATACGCAGTATTTT. Its translation: CASSPGIAGGMADTQYF. The V gene is TRBV18, the J gene TRBJ2-3; 10 bases are shared with TRBD2. With V trimmed by 2 bases and J by 4 bases, 9 bases remained unmatched. The germline CDR1 and CDR2 sequences are KGHSH and LQKENI. The CDR3 is 17 residues long.

This chain connects TRBV4-1 to TRBJ1-5, with TRBD1 identical over 8 bases. The CDR3 length is 16 residues. Trimming took 2 bases from V and 2 from J; bases not matched to a gene: 5. Germline lookup yields CDR1 MGHRA and CDR2 YSYEKL. The CDR3 DNA reads as TGCGCCAGCAGCCAATGGACAGGGTTCGGCAATCAGCCCCAGCATTTT. It codes for CASSQWTGFGNQPQHF.

The V gene is TRBV7-6, the J gene TRBJ2-2; TRBD2 is a possible D gene (5 bases). CDR1 SGHVS and CDR2 FNYEAQ come from the germline V gene. V was shortened by 5 bases and J by 0 bases, with 10 bases between the two germline ends. The CDR3 totals 15 residues. The CDR3 sequence: CASSTPRANTGELFF. The DNA for the CDR3 is TGTGCCAGCAGCACCCCGAGGGCGAACACCGGGGAGCTGTTTTTT.

The chain combines TRBV4-2 with TRBJ1-2, with D possibly TRBD1 on 6 matching bases. V lost 4 bases and J lost 8, with 32 bases in between. Germline CDR1 reads LGHNA; CDR2 reads YNFKEQ. The CDR3 totals 19 residues. The CDR3 DNA is TGTGCCAGCAGCCGTGCAACTACGATCTCAGACAGGACCCTTGGGGGCTACACCTTC. Its protein product is CASSRATTISDRTLGGYTF.

This clone was seen a handful of times. The V gene is TRBV3-1 (or the pseudogene TRBV3-2), the J gene TRBJ1-2, with D possibly TRBD1 on 6 matching bases. Per germline, CDR1 LGHDT and CDR2 YNNKEL (reference sequence). The CDR3 extends over 14 amino acids. V was shortened by 0 bases and J by 4 bases, with 9 bases between the two germline ends. This CDR3 reads CASSQDRTAYGYTF. The DNA for the CDR3 is TGTGCCAGCAGCCAAGATCGGACAGCCTATGGCTACACCTTC.

CDR3 in amino acids: CAWSVGGNLFF. The DNA for the CDR3 is TGTGCCTGGAGTGTGGGGGGGAATCTTTTCTTC. This sequence joins TRBV30 and TRBJ2-1, with 7 bases matching TRBD2. CDR1 is GTSNPN, CDR2 SVGIG, per germline (reference sequence). Germline trimming cut 0 bases from V and 16 bases from J; bases unmatched to any gene: 6. The CDR3 is made up of 11 amino acids.

The chain carries TRBV19 and TRBJ2-5, with a tentative D call TRBD2 (5 bases). Trimming pared 1 base from V and 5 bases from J, leaving 11 bases between. This CDR3 has 14 amino acids. Germline assignment: CDR1 LNHDA and CDR2 SQIVND (reference sequence). The CDR3 DNA reads TGTGCCAGTAGTATAGGAAGCGGCTCGGAGACCCAGTACTTC. Translated: CASSIGSGSETQYF.

The table lists this clone with a count of one. The V call is TRBV4-1, the J call TRBJ1-3; D unresolved. The CDR3 totals 15 residues. V lost 1 base to trimming and J lost 1 base, with 8 bases between them. CDR1 and CDR2 (germline): MGHRA, YSYEKL. CDR3 region: CASSQAGNSGNTIYF. Here the CDR3 DNA reads TGCGCCAGCAGCCAAGCGGGGAATTCTGGAAACACCATATATTTT.

The chain couples TRBV18 to TRBJ2-3, with D tentatively TRBD1 (5 bases). Trimming removed 5 bases at V and 4 bases at J, with 19 bases between. The V gene's germline CDR1 is KGHSH and CDR2 LQKENI. The CDR3 contains 16 residues. CDR3 DNA sequence: TGTGCCAGCTCAAACCAAACAGGTTACTTGGCAGATACGCAGTATTTT. It codes for CASSNQTGYLADTQYF.

To note about this clone: Other DNA sequences in the sample encode the same CDR3. The DNA for the CDR3 is TGTGCCAGCAGCCAGGCCTACACTGAAGCTTTCTTT. Amino acids: CASSQAYTEAFF. This chain joins TRBV3-1 (or the pseudogene TRBV3-2) and TRBJ1-1; D call uncertain. This CDR3 has 12 residues. The germline gives CDR1 LGHDT, CDR2 YNNKEL (reference sequence). Trimming shortened V by 3 bases and J by 3 bases, and 5 bases separated the two germline ends.

The chain couples TRBV11-2 to TRBJ1-2, with no clear D. The CDR3 is 13 amino acids. V was trimmed by 5 bases and J by 6 bases, leaving 13 bases between them. The V gene's germline CDR1 is SGHAT and CDR2 FQNNGV. CDR3 in DNA: TGTGCCAGCAGCCTAGGGTCCAGTAATGGCTACACCTTC. Translation gives CASSLGSSNGYTF.

The chain links TRBV9 to TRBJ1-2; 7 nucleotides match TRBD1. V was pared by 0 bases and J by 6 bases, with 5 bases of the junction left unmatched. CDR1 and CDR2 (germline): SGDLS, YYNGEE. The CDR3 has 14 residues. CDR3 sequence (DNA): TGTGCCAGCAGCGTAGATCAGGGGGTCAATGGCTACACCTTC. Translation gives CASSVDQGVNGYTF.